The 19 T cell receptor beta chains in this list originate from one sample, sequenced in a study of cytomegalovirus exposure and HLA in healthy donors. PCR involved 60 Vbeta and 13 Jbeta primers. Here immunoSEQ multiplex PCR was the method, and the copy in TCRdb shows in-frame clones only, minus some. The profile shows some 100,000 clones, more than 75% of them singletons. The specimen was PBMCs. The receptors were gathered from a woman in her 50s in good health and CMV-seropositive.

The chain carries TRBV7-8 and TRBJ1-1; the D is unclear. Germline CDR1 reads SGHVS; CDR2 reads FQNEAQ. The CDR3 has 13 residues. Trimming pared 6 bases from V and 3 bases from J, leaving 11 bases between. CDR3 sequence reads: CASRAEGHTEAFF. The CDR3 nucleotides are TGTGCCAGCAGGGCGGAGGGTCACACTGAAGCTTTCTTT.

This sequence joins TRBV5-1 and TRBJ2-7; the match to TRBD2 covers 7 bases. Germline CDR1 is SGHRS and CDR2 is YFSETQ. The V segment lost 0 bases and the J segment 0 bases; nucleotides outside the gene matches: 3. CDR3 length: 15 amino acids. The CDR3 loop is CASSLAGGSSYEQYF. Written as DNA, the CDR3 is TGCGCCAGCAGCTTGGCCGGCGGGAGCTCCTACGAGCAGTACTTC. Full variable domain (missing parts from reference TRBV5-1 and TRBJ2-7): KAGVTQTPRYLIKTRGQQVTLSCSPISGHRSVSWYQQTPGQGLQFLFEYFSETQRNKGNFPGRFSGRQFSNSRSEMNVSTLELGDSALYLCASSLAGGSSYEQYFGPGTRLTVT.

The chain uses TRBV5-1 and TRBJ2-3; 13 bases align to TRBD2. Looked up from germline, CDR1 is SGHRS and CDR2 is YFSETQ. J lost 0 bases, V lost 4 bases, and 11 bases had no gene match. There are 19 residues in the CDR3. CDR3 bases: TGCGCCAGCAGCCGGCGGGGACTAGCGGGATCTGCTAGCACAGATACGCAGTATTTT. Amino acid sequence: CASSRRGLAGSASTDTQYF.

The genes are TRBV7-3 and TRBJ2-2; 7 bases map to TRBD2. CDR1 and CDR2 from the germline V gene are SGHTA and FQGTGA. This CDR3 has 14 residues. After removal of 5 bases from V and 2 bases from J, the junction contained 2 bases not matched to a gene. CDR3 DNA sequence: TGTGCCAGCAGCGCTAGCGGTAACACCGGGGAGCTGTTTTTT. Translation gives CASSASGNTGELFF.

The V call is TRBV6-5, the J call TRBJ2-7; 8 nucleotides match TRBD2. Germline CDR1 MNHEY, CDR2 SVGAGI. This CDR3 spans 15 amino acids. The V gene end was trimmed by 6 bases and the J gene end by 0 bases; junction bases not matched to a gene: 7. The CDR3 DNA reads TGTGCCAGCAGCCTCCGAGGGACTAGCTCCTACGAGCAGTACTTC. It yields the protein CASSLRGTSSYEQYF.

Here the CDR3 reads CASSLEGTSGYNEQFF. The CDR3 DNA sequence: TGCGCCAGCAGCTTGGAAGGGACTAGCGGTTACAATGAGCAGTTCTTC. V and J are TRBV5-1 and TRBJ2-1; TRBD2 aligns across 11 bases. Germline CDR1 is SGHRS and CDR2 is YFSETQ. V trimming: 0 bases; J trimming: 4 bases; junction bases outside the gene matches: 3. The CDR3 is made up of 16 amino acids.

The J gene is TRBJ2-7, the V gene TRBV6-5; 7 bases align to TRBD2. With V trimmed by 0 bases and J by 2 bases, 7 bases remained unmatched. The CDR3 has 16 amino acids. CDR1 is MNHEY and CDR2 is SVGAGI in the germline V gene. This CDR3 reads CASSYSWSGTPYEQYF. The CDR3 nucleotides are TGTGCCAGCAGTTACTCGTGGAGCGGGACGCCCTACGAGCAGTACTTC.

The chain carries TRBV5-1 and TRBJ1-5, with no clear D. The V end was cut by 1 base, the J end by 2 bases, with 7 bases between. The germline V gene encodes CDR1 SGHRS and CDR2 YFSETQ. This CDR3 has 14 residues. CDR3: CASSLSEGNQPQHF. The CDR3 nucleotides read TGCGCCAGCAGCTTGTCGGAGGGCAATCAGCCCCAGCATTTT.

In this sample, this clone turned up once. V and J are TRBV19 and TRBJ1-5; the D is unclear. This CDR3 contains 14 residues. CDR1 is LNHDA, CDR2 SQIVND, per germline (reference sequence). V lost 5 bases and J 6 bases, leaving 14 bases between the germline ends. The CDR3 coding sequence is TGTGCCAGTAGTGTCCCCCAAGAGCGTCAGCCCCAGCATTTT. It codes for CASSVPQERQPQHF.

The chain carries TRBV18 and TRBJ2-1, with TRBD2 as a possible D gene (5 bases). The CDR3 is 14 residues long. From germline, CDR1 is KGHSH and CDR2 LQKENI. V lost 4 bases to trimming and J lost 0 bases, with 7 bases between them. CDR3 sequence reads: CASSQSGSYNEQFF. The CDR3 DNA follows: TGTGCCAGCTCACAAAGCGGCTCCTACAATGAGCAGTTCTTC.

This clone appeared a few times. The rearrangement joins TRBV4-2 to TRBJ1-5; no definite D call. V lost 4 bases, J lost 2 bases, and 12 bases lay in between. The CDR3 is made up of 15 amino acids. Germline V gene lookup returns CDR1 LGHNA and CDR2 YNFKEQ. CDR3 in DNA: TGTGCCAGCAGCCCCGGACTCAAGGGCAATCAGCCCCAGCATTTT. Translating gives CASSPGLKGNQPQHF.

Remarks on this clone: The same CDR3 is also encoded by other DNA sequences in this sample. As DNA, the CDR3 is TGCGCCAGCAGCCCTGGACAGGGGGCCCACGAGCAGTACTTC. Protein sequence: CASSPGQGAHEQYF. The chain has TRBV5-1 and TRBJ2-7; 11 bases are a match to TRBD1. The CDR3 has 14 residues. Germline V lookup: CDR1 SGHRS, CDR2 YFSETQ. Trimming at V came to 4 bases and at J to 5 bases, leaving 5 bases not matched to a gene.

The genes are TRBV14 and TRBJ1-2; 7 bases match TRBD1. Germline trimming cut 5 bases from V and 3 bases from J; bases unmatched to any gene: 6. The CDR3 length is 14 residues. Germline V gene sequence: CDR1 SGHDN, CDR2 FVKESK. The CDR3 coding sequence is TGTGCCAGCAGCTACTGGACAGGTCACTATGGCTACACCTTC. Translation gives CASSYWTGHYGYTF.

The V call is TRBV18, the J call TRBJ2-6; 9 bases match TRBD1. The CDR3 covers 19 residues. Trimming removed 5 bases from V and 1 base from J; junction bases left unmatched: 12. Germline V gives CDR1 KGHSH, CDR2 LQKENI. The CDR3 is CASSEGQGRSLSGANVLTF. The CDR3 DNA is TGTGCCAGCTCAGAGGGACAGGGAAGGTCGCTATCTGGGGCCAACGTCCTGACTTTC.

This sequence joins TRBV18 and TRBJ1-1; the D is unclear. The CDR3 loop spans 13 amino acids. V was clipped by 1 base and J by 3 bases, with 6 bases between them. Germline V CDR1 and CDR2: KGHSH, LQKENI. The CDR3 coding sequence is TGTGCCAGCTCACCACTTATAGACACTGAAGCTTTCTTT. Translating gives CASSPLIDTEAFF. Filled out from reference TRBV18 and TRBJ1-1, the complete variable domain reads NAGVMQNPRHLVRRRGQEARLRCSPMKGHSHVYWYRQLPEEGLKFMVYLQKENIIDESGMPKERFSAEFPKEGPSILRIQQVVRGDSAAYFCASSPLIDTEAFFGQGTRLTVV.

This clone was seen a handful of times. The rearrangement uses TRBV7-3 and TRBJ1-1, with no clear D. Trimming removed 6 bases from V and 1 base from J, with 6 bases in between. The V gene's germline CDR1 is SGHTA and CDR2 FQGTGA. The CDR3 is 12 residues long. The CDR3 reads CASRNSNTEAFF. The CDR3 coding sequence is TGTGCCAGCAGGAACTCGAACACTGAAGCTTTCTTT.

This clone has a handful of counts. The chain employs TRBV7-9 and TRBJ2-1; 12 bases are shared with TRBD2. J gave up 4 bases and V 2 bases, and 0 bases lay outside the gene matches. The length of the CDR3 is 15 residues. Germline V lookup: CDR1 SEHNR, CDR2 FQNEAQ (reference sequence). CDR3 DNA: TGTGCCAGCAGCTTACTAGCGGGGGGGTACAATGAGCAGTTCTTC. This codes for CASSLLAGGYNEQFF.

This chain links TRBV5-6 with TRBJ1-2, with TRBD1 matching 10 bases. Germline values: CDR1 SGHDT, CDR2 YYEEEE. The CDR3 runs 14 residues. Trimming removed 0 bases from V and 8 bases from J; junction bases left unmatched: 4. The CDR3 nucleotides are TGTGCCAGCAGCTTGGCCGACAGGGGGCTAGGCTACACCTTC. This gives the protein CASSLADRGLGYTF.

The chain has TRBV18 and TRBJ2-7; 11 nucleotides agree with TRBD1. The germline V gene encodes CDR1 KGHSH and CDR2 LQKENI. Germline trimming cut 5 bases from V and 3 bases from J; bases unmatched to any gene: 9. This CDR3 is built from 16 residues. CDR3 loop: CASSYSHGTGGYEQYF. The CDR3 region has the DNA TGTGCCAGCTCATACAGCCACGGGACAGGGGGCTACGAGCAGTACTTC.